These 27 T cell receptor beta chains were all obtained from the same sample, sequenced in a study of T cell changes during pregnancy in multiple sclerosis (dated 2019 in TCRdb). The library was made by the immunoSEQ multiplex PCR assay. The source is immuneACCESS, and TCRdb retained only in-frame sequences with V and J called. Part of the clones is not carried over; for the studies checked, unresolved V genes explain less than half of this, and the remainder is unexplained. The table for this sample lists 74,000 or so clones; around nine tenths of them were counted only once. Jointly, the top ten make up around 0.22% of the sample. The specimen comprised CD4+ T cells from peripheral blood mononuclear cells, sampled before pregnancy. The receptor set was obtained from a female donor with multiple sclerosis, enrolled in a pregnancy study.

This chain uses TRBV28 with TRBJ2-2; 9 nucleotides line up with TRBD2. The CDR3 is made up of 15 amino acids. Unmatched junction bases numbered 4, after V lost 7 bases and J lost 1 base. Germline loops: CDR1 MDHEN, CDR2 SYDVKM. In DNA, the CDR3 is TGTGCCAGCAACCAACTAGCGGGGAACACCGGGGAGCTGTTTTTT. It specifies CASNQLAGNTGELFF.

This rearrangement joins TRBV2 to TRBJ1-4; 8 bases map to TRBD1. Germline V gives CDR1 SNHLY, CDR2 FYNNEI. CDR3 length: 15 residues. V gave up 4 bases and J gave up 10 bases; unmatched junction bases: 11. CDR3 nucleotides: TGTGCCAGCAGTGCGCCGGACAGGGTGGGTAGAAAACTGTTTTTT. The encoded protein is CASSAPDRVGRKLFF.

This rearrangement joins TRBV15 to TRBJ2-6; possibly TRBD1 for D (5 bases). V lost 0 bases and J 1 base, leaving 7 bases between the germline ends. The CDR3 spans 16 residues. Germline V gives CDR1 LNHNV, CDR2 YYDKDF (reference sequence). In nucleotides, the CDR3 is TGTGCCACCAGCAGAGATCGACAGTCTGGGGCCAACGTCCTGACTTTC. Its translation is CATSRDRQSGANVLTF.

This clone has a handful of counts. The chain combines TRBV30 with TRBJ1-5, with D tentatively TRBD1 (5 bases). With 7 bases removed from V and 7 bases from J, the gap between germline ends came to 17 bases. The germline V gene has CDR1 GTSNPN and CDR2 SVGIG (reference sequence). The CDR3 spans 13 residues. CDR3: CALRDSEWQPQHF. CDR3 nucleotide sequence: TGTGCCTTACGTGACAGTGAATGGCAGCCCCAGCATTTT.

The V gene is TRBV19, the J gene TRBJ1-2, with TRBD1 identical over 8 bases. The germline V gene encodes CDR1 LNHDA and CDR2 SQIVND (reference sequence). V was clipped by 7 bases and J by 4 bases; unmatched bases: 8. The CDR3 is 14 residues long. The CDR3 coding sequence is TGTGCCAGTACCTGGACAGGGAGGTCCTATGGCTACACCTTC. Translation gives CASTWTGRSYGYTF.

The gene calls are TRBV7-2 and TRBJ2-5; D call uncertain. This CDR3 spans 12 amino acids. V lost 5 bases and J 4 bases, leaving 8 bases between the germline ends. CDR1 SGHTA and CDR2 FQGNSA come from the germline V gene. As DNA, the CDR3 is TGTGCCAGCAGCCCTACTCGAGAGACCCAGTACTTC. Its protein is CASSPTRETQYF.

The chain links TRBV6-1 to TRBJ2-2; 9 positions agree with TRBD2. V shed 4 bases and J 1 base; nucleotides not matched to a gene: 7. The CDR3 consists of 17 residues. Germline loops: CDR1 MNHNS, CDR2 SASEGT. In nucleotides, the CDR3 is TGTGCCAGCAGTGTTGAGGGGACTAGCTGGAACACCGGGGAGCTGTTTTTT. Amino acid sequence: CASSVEGTSWNTGELFF.

The genes are TRBV27 and TRBJ2-5, with D uncertain. CDR1 is MNHEY and CDR2 is SMNVEV in the germline V gene (reference sequence). The ends were cut back, 0 bases at V and 5 bases at J, with 7 bases in the middle. The CDR3 contains 13 residues. The CDR3 bases are TGTGCCAGCAGTTTATCTCCACGGGAGACCCAGTACTTC. This translates into CASSLSPRETQYF.

The rearrangement links TRBV7-8 to TRBJ1-1; weak D call: TRBD1 (5 bases). CDR3 length equals 13 residues. Trimming shortened V by 0 bases and J by 9 bases, and 11 bases separated the two germline ends. Germline CDR1 SGHVS, CDR2 FQNEAQ. The CDR3 loop reads CASSLAEGPKAFF. CDR3 DNA sequence: TGTGCCAGCAGCTTAGCGGAGGGACCTAAAGCTTTCTTT.

This clone appeared a few times. The J gene is TRBJ1-5, the V gene TRBV28; possibly TRBD1 for D (5 bases). The V end lost 3 bases, the J end lost 5 bases, and 11 bases lay between the germline ends. This CDR3 is 14 amino acids long. Germline loops: CDR1 MDHEN, CDR2 SYDVKM. The CDR3 sequence: CASSFDSGYQPQHF. The CDR3 region has the DNA TGTGCCAGCAGTTTTGACTCAGGGTATCAGCCCCAGCATTTT.

The rearrangement uses TRBV7-9 and TRBJ2-3; D is unresolved. Germline assignment: CDR1 SEHNR and CDR2 FQNEAQ (reference sequence). The CDR3 loop spans 12 amino acids. Deletions cut 3 bases from V and 4 bases from J, with 5 bases between. CDR3 nucleotide sequence: TGTGCCAGCAGCTTCAGTTCAGATACGCAGTATTTT. Encoded protein: CASSFSSDTQYF. Full variable domain (remainder filled in from reference TRBV7-9 and TRBJ2-3): DTGVSQNPRHKITKRGQNVTFRCDPISEHNRLYWYRQTLGQGPEFLTYFQNEAQLEKSRLLSDRFSAERPKGSFSTLEIQRTEQGDSAMYLCASSFSSDTQYFGPGTRLTVL.

The CDR3 coding sequence is TGTGCCAGCAGTGAAGCGGGACTCCTGAGCAGGACCTACGAGCAGTACTTC. This sequence encodes CASSEAGLLSRTYEQYF. V gene TRBV6-1 combines with J gene TRBJ2-7; perhaps TRBD2 as D (6 bases). This CDR3 is built from 17 residues. The germline gives CDR1 MNHNS, CDR2 SASEGT. The germline V and J ends were trimmed by 0 bases and 2 bases, with 17 bases remaining between them.

This chain connects TRBV27 to TRBJ2-2; D gene unclear. In germline, CDR1 is MNHEY, CDR2 SMNVEV (reference sequence). Trimming removed 7 bases from V and 4 bases from J, with 10 bases in between. This CDR3 is built from 13 residues. The CDR3 sequence: CASTPRVTGELFF. CDR3 coding DNA: TGTGCCAGCACCCCCCGGGTCACCGGGGAGCTGTTTTTT.

V usage is TRBV7-6 and J usage is TRBJ1-4, with 7 bases lining up with TRBD1. Trimming cost V 5 bases and J 8 bases; bases outside gene matches: 14. This CDR3 has 16 residues. Germline CDR1 SGHVS, CDR2 FNYEAQ. CDR3 bases: TGTGCCAGCAGCAACCCCGGGGCACAGGGGTTCGAAAAACTGTTTTTT. This codes for CASSNPGAQGFEKLFF.

V usage is TRBV29-1 and J usage is TRBJ1-4; 9 nucleotides align to TRBD1. The CDR3 is made up of 16 amino acids. CDR1 and CDR2 from the germline V gene are SQVTM and ANQGSEA. Germline trimming cut 1 base from V and 8 bases from J; bases unmatched to any gene: 11. The CDR3 loop reads CSVEATGQGTGEKLFF. In DNA, the CDR3 is TGCAGCGTTGAAGCAACGGGACAGGGAACGGGGGAAAAACTGTTTTTT. Using reference TRBV29-1 and TRBJ1-4 for the parts outside the CDR3, the full variable domain is SAVISQKPSRDICQRGTSLTIQCQVDSQVTMMFWYRQQPGQSLTLIATANQGSEATYESGFVIDKFPISRPNLTFSTLTVSNMSPEDSSIYLCSVEATGQGTGEKLFFGSGTQLSVL.

The rearrangement joins TRBV5-6 to TRBJ2-7; TRBD2 might be the D (6 bases). There are 13 residues in the CDR3. Trimming pared 4 bases from V and 6 bases from J, leaving 14 bases between. The germline gives CDR1 SGHDT, CDR2 YYEEEE. CDR3 in amino acids: CASSPRRDREQYF. The CDR3, as DNA: TGTGCCAGCAGCCCGAGGAGGGACCGCGAGCAGTACTTC.

V and J are TRBV19 and TRBJ1-2; TRBD1 matches at 8 bases. In germline, CDR1 is LNHDA, CDR2 SQIVND (reference sequence). The CDR3 is made up of 13 amino acids. V gave up 7 bases and J gave up 2 bases; unmatched junction bases: 3. In DNA, the CDR3 is TGTGCCAGTAAACGGACAGGGAACTATGGCTACACCTTC. As protein: CASKRTGNYGYTF.

J is TRBJ2-5 and V is TRBV10-3; TRBD2 matches 11 bases. This CDR3 is 15 amino acids long. J lost 1 base, V lost 5 bases, and 3 bases had no gene match. CDR1 is ENHRY, CDR2 SYGVKD, per germline. CDR3 DNA sequence: TGTGCCATCAGTCTAGCGGGAGGAGGCCAAGAGACCCAGTACTTC. It specifies CAISLAGGGQETQYF.

The chain is built from TRBV7-6 and TRBJ1-4; D possibly corresponds to TRBD1 (5 bases). V shed 2 bases and J shed 8 bases, with 12 bases lying between them. CDR1 is SGHVS and CDR2 is FNYEAQ in the germline V gene. The CDR3 runs 14 residues. CDR3 residues: CASSLLARGEKLFF. The CDR3 DNA follows: TGTGCCAGCAGCTTATTGGCCCGGGGGGAAAAACTGTTTTTT.

DNA of the CDR3: TGTGCCAGCTCACCGTTGGCATCCTACGAGCAGTACTTC. Translating it yields CASSPLASYEQYF. This chain joins TRBV18 and TRBJ2-7, with D unclear. Germline V gene lookup returns CDR1 KGHSH and CDR2 LQKENI. The CDR3 is 13 amino acids. V was shortened by 3 bases and J by 1 base, with 7 bases between the two germline ends.

The count of this clone is one. The V gene is TRBV27, the J gene TRBJ2-3, with 7 bases aligning to TRBD2. The CDR3 is made up of 14 amino acids. V shed 2 bases and J 7 bases; nucleotides not matched to a gene: 6. The V gene's germline CDR1 is MNHEY and CDR2 SMNVEV (reference sequence). In nucleotides, the CDR3 is TGTGCCAGCAGTTTACTAGCGGACCTTTATACGCAGTATTTT. Translation: CASSLLADLYTQYF.

This clone was counted a single time. This chain uses TRBV19 with TRBJ1-4, with a weak D call TRBD1 (6 bases). V gave up 3 bases and J gave up 2 bases, with 10 bases separating them. CDR1 and CDR2 (germline): LNHDA, SQIVND (reference sequence). There are 15 residues in the CDR3. The CDR3 DNA reads TGTGCCAGTAGTATCCCCGACAGGACTAATGAAAAACTGTTTTTT. It encodes CASSIPDRTNEKLFF.

The genes are TRBV7-9 and TRBJ1-2, with 7 bases that match TRBD1. Germline V gives CDR1 SEHNR, CDR2 FQNEAQ (reference sequence). CDR3 length: 15 amino acids. V was clipped by 1 base and J by 4 bases; unmatched bases: 6. In DNA form, the CDR3 reads TGTGCCAGCAGCTTAGGTGGACAGGACATCTATGGCTACACCTTC. It yields the protein CASSLGGQDIYGYTF. Together with reference TRBV7-9 and TRBJ1-2, the CDR3 gives the full variable domain: DTGVSQNPRHKITKRGQNVTFRCDPISEHNRLYWYRQTLGQGPEFLTYFQNEAQLEKSRLLSDRFSAERPKGSFSTLEIQRTEQGDSAMYLCASSLGGQDIYGYTFGSGTRLTVV.

In this sample, this clone turned up once. The chain joins TRBV9 to TRBJ2-1; 7 nucleotides match TRBD1. This CDR3 has 18 amino acids. Germline trimming cut 3 bases from V and 1 base from J; bases unmatched to any gene: 13. Germline loops: CDR1 SGDLS, CDR2 YYNGEE. CDR3 region: CASSAGTAEHISYNEQFF. CDR3 in DNA: TGTGCCAGCAGCGCCGGGACAGCAGAGCATATTTCCTACAATGAGCAGTTCTTC.

The chain carries TRBV5-1 and TRBJ2-2; TRBD2 matches 10 bases. Losses at the gene ends were 4 bases for V and 1 base for J; bases not matched to a gene: 4. CDR3 length: 16 residues. Per the germline V gene, CDR1 is SGHRS and CDR2 is YFSETQ. CDR3 region: CASSPRTSGNTGELFF. CDR3 nucleotide sequence: TGCGCCAGCAGCCCTCGGACTAGCGGGAACACCGGGGAGCTGTTTTTT.

This clone appeared once. The J gene is TRBJ2-7, the V gene TRBV6-1, with 7 bases that match TRBD1. J lost 0 bases, V lost 6 bases, and 5 bases had no gene match. The CDR3 is made up of 14 amino acids. Germline V gene data show CDR1 as MNHNS and CDR2 as SASEGT. This CDR3 is CASRKGQNSYEQYF. In DNA form, the CDR3 reads TGTGCCAGCAGAAAGGGACAGAACTCCTACGAGCAGTACTTC.

The chain is built from TRBV7-8 and TRBJ2-2, with 15 bases fitting TRBD2. Trimming at V came to 2 bases and at J to 7 bases, leaving 14 bases not matched to a gene. Germline V gene sequence: CDR1 SGHVS, CDR2 FQNEAQ. There are 20 residues in the CDR3. The CDR3 bases are TGTGCCAGCAGCTTACTCGTAGGACTAGCGGGAGGGCCCGGGGTCGGGGAGCTGTTTTTT. Protein sequence: CASSLLVGLAGGPGVGELFF.